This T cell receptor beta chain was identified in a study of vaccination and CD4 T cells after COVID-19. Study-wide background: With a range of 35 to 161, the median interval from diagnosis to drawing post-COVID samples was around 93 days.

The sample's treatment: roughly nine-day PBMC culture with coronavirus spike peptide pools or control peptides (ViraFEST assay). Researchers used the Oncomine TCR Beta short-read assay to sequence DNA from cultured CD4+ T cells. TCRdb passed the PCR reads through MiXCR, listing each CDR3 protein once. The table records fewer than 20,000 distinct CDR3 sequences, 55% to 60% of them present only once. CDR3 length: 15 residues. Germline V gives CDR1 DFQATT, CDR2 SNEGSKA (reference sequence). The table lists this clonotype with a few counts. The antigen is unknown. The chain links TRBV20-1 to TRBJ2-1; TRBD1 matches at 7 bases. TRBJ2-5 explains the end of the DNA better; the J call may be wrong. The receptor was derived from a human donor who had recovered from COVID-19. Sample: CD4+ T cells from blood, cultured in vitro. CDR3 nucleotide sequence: TGCAGTGCTAGATTCTCCCAGGGGGTTGGGGGGACCCAGTACTTC. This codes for CSARFSQGVGGTQYF.